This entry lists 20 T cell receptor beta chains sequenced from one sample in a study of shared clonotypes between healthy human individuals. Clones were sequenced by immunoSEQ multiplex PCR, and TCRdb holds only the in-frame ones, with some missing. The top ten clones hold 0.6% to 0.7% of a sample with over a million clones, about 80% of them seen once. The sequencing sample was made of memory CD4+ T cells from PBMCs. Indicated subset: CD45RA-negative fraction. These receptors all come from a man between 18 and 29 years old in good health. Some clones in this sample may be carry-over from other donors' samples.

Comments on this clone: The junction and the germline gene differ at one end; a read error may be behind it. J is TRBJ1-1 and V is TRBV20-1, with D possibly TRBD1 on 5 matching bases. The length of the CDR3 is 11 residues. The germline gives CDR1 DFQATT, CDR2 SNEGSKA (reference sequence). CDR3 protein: CGGRPNTEAFF. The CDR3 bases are TGTGGGGGACGCCCGAACACTGAAGCTTTCTTT.

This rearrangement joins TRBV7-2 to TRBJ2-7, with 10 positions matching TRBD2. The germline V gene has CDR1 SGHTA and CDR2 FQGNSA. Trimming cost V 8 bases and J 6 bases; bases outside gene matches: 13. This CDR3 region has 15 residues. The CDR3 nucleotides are TGTGCCAGCTCCGAAAGGGCAGCGGGAGGGGGCGAGCAGTACTTC. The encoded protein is CASSERAAGGGEQYF. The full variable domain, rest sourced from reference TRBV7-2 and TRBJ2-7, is GAGVSQSPSNKVTEKGKDVELRCDPISGHTALYWYRQSLGQGLEFLIYFQGNSAPDKSGLPSDRFSAERTGGSVSTLTIQRTQQEDSAVYLCASSERAAGGGEQYFGPGTRLTVT.

The CDR3 protein is CASSIDRLNEKLFF. The DNA for the CDR3 is TGTGCCAGTAGTATAGACAGACTTAATGAAAAACTGTTTTTT. The V call is TRBV19, the J call TRBJ1-4; D is unresolved. Germline V gene data show CDR1 as LNHDA and CDR2 as SQIVND (reference sequence). This CDR3 has 14 residues. V was pared by 0 bases and J by 4 bases, with 6 bases between. The full variable domain, in which reference TRBV19 and TRBJ1-4 provide the parts outside the CDR3, is DGGITQSPKYLFRKEGQNVTLSCEQNLNHDAMYWYRQDPGQGLRLIYYSQIVNDFQKGDIAEGYSVSREKKESFPLTVTSAQKNPTAFYLCASSIDRLNEKLFFGSGTQLSVL.

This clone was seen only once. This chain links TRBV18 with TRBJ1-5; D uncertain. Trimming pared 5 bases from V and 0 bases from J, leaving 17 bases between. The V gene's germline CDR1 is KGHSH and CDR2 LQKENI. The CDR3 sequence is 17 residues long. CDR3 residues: CASSSTVYIDSNQPQHF. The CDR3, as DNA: TGTGCCAGCTCATCCACGGTTTACATAGATAGCAATCAGCCCCAGCATTTT.

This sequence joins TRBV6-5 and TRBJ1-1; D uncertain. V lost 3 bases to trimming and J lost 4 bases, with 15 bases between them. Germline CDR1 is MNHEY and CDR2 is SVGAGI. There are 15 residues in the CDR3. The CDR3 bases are TGTGCCAGCAGTTATAGGTCTCGGAAGAGCACTGAAGCTTTCTTT. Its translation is CASSYRSRKSTEAFF.

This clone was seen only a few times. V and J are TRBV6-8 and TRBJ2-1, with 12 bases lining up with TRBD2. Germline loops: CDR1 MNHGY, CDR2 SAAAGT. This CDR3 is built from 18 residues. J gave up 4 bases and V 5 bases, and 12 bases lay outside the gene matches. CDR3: CASSNEGLAGARYNEQFF. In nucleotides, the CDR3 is TGTGCCAGCAGTAACGAGGGACTAGCGGGCGCCCGATACAATGAGCAGTTCTTC.

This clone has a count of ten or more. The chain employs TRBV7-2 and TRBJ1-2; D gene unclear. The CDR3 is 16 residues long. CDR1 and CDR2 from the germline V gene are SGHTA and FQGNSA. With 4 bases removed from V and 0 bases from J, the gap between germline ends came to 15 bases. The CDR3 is CASSSGVPGANYGYTF. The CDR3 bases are TGTGCCAGCAGCTCCGGGGTCCCCGGTGCTAACTATGGCTACACCTTC.

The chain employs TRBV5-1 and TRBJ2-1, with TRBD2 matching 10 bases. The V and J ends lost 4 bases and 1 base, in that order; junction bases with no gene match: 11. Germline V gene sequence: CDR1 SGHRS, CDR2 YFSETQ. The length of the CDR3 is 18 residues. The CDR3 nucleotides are TGCGCCAGCAGCCCCGGACGGCTAGCGGGGGCTTCCTACAATGAGCAGTTCTTC. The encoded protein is CASSPGRLAGASYNEQFF.

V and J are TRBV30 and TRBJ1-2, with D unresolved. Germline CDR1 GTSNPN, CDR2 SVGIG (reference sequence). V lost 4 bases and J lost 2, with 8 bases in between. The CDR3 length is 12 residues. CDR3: CAWKGGNYGYTF. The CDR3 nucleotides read TGTGCCTGGAAGGGCGGCAACTATGGCTACACCTTC.

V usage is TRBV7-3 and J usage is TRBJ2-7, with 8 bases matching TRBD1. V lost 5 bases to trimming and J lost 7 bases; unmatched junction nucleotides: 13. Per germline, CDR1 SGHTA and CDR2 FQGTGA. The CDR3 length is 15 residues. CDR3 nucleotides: TGTGCCAGCAGCCTTGTGACCACAGGGGGTGGGGAGCAGTACTTC. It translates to CASSLVTTGGGEQYF.

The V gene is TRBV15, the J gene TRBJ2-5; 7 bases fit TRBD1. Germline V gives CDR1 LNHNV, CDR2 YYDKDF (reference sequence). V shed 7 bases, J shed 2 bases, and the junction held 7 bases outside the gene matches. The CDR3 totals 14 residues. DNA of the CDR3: TGTGCCACCAAACAGGGGAAGGGGCAAGAGACCCAGTACTTC. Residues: CATKQGKGQETQYF.

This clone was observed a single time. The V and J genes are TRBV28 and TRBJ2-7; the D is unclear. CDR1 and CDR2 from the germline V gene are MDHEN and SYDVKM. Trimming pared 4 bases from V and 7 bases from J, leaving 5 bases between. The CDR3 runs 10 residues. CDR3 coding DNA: TGTGCCAGCAGTTCCGAGGAGCAGTACTTC. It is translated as CASSSEEQYF.

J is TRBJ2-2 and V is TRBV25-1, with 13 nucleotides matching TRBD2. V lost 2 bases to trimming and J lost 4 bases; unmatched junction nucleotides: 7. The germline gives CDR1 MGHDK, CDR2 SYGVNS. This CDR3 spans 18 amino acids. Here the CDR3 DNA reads TGTGCCAGCAGTGAAAACCAGGGACTAGCGGGAACCACCGGGGAGCTGTTTTTT. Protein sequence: CASSENQGLAGTTGELFF.

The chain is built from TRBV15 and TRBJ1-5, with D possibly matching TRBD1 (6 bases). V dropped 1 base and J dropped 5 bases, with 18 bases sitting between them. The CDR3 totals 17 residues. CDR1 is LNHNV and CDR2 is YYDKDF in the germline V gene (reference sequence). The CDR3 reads CATSRGRTGSSHQPQHF. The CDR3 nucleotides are TGTGCCACCAGCAGAGGACGAACAGGGTCGTCCCATCAGCCCCAGCATTTT.

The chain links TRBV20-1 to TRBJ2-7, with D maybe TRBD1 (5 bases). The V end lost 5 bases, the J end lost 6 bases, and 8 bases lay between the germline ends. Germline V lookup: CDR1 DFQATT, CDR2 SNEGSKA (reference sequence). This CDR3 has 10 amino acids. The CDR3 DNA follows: TGCAGTGCTCTACAGGTCGAGCAGTACTTC. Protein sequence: CSALQVEQYF.

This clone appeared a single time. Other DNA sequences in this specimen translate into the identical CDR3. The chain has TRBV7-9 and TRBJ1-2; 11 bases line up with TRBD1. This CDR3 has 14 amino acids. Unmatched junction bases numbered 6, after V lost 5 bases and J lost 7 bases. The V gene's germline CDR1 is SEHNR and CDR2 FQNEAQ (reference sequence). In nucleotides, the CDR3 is TGTGCCAGCAGCCTGTTGGGACAGGGGGGTGGCTACACCTTC. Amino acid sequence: CASSLLGQGGGYTF.

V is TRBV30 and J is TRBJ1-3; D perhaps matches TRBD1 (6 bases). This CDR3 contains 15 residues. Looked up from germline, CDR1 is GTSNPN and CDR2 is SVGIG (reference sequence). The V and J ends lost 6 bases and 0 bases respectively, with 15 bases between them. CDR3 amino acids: CACPGGLSSGNTIYF. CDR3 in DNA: TGTGCCTGCCCTGGGGGGCTAAGCTCTGGAAACACCATATATTTT. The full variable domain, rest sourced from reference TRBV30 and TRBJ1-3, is SQTIHQWPATLVQPVGSPLSLECTVEGTSNPNLYWYRQAAGRGLQLLFYSVGIGQISSEVPQNLSASRPQDRQFILSSKKLLLSDSGFYLCACPGGLSSGNTIYFGEGSWLTVV.

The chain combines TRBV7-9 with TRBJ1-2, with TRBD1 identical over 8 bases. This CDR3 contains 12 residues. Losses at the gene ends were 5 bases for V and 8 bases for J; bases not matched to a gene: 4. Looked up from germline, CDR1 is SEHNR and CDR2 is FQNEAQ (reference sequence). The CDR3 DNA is TGTGCCAGCAGCCCTCGACAGGGGGGCTACACCTTC. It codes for CASSPRQGGYTF.

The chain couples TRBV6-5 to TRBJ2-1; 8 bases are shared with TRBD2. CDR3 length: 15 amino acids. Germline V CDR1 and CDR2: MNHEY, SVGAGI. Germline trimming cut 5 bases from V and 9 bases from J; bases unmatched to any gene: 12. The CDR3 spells CASSQISGMFAEQFF. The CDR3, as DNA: TGTGCCAGCAGTCAAATTAGCGGGATGTTTGCTGAGCAGTTCTTC.

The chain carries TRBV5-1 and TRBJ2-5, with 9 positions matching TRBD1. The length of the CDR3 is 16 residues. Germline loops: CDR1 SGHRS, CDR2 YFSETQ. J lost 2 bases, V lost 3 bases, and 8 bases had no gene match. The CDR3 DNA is TGCGCCAGCAGCTCCGGAGTGGGACAGGGACAAGAGACCCAGTACTTC. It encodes CASSSGVGQGQETQYF.